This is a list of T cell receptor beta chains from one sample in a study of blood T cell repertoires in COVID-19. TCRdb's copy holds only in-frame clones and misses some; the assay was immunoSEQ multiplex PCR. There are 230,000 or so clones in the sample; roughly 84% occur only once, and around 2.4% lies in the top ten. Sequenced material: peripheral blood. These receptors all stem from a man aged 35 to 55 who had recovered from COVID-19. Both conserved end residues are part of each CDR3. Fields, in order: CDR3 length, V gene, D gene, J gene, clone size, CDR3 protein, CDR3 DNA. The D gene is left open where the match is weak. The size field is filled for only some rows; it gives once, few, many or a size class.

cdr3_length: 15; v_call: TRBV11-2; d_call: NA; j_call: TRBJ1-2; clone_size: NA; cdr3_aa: CASSLSYRAGDGYTF; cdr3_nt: TGTGCCAGCAGCTTATCTTACAGGGCGGGCGATGGCTACACCTTC
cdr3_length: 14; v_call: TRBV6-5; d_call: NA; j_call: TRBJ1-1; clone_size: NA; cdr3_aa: CASTPQGLDTEAFF; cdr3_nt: TGTGCCAGCACTCCCCAGGGTTTGGACACTGAAGCTTTCTTT
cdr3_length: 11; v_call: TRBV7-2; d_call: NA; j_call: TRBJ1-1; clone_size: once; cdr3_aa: CASSLGRPGFF; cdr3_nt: TGTGCCAGCAGCTTAGGTCGTCCGGGTTTCTTT
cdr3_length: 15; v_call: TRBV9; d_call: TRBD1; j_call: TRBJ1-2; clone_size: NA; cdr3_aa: CASSVAGQGRVGYTF; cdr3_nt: TGTGCCAGCAGCGTAGCCGGACAGGGTAGGGTTGGCTACACCTTC
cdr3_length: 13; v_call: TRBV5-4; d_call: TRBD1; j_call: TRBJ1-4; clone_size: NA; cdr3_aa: CASSPGQDTQLFF; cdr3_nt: TGTGCCAGCAGTCCGGGACAGGATACGCAACTGTTTTTT
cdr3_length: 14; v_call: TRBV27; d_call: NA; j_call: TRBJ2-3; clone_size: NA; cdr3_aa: CASSIGDPTDTQYF; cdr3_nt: TGTGCCAGCAGTATCGGGGATCCCACAGATACGCAGTATTTT
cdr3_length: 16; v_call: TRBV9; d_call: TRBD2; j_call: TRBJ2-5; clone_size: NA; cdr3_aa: CASSRRGGGDQETQYF; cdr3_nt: TGTGCCAGCAGCCGCCGCGGGGGGGGAGACCAAGAGACCCAGTACTTC
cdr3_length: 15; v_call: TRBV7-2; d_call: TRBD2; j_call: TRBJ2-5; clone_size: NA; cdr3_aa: CASSSQRGAGETQYF; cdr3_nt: TGTGCCAGCAGCTCCCAGCGGGGGGCCGGGGAGACCCAGTACTTC
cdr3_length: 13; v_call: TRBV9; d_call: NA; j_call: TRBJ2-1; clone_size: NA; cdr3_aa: CASSVRSEGEQFF; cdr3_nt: TGTGCCAGCAGCGTAAGGTCCGAGGGTGAGCAGTTCTTC
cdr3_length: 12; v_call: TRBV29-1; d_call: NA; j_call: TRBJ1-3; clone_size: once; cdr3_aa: CSGSRGGNTIYF; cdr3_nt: TGCAGCGGGAGTCGAGGGGGAAACACCATATATTTT
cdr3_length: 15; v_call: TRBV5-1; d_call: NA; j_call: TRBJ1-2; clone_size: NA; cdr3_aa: CASSLGTENPYAYTF; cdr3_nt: TGCGCCAGCAGCTTGGGGACAGAGAACCCCTATGCCTACACCTTC
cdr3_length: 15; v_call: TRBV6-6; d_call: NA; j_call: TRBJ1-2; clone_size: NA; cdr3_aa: CASSYSGDLGYGYTF; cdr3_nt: TGTGCCAGCAGTTACTCAGGGGATTTGGGCTATGGCTACACCTTC
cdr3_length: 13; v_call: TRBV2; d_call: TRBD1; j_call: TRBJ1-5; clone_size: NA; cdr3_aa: CASSSRGWEPQHF; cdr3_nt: TGTGCCAGCTCCTCCAGGGGGTGGGAGCCCCAGCATTTT
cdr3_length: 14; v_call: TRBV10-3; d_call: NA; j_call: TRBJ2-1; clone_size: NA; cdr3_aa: CAISEWTTLNEQFF; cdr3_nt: TGTGCCATCAGTGAATGGACTACGCTCAATGAGCAGTTCTTC